The 22 T cell receptor beta chains in this list originate from one sample, sequenced in a study of T cell responses to AZD1222 COVID-19 vaccine. Libraries were prepared by immunoSEQ multiplex PCR; TCRdb keeps only in-frame clonotypes and omits some of them. This table has about 93,000 clones, about 90% appearing once. The input for sequencing was peripheral blood, taken on day 0 of MenACWY control vaccination. Every receptor here comes from an adult in good health.

The chain employs TRBV5-8 and TRBJ1-1; the match to TRBD1 covers 7 bases. The germline CDR1 and CDR2 sequences are SGHTS and YDEGEE. This CDR3 is built from 15 residues. The J segment lost 10 bases and the V segment lost 1 base, leaving 13 bases of the junction unmatched. This CDR3 reads CASSLSRFGRDRAFF. The CDR3 DNA is TGTGCCAGCAGCTTGTCTCGATTTGGGAGGGACAGAGCTTTCTTT.

The sample holds one count of this clone. The rearrangement joins TRBV19 to TRBJ2-1; D is unclear. The CDR3 has 13 amino acids. Trimming shortened V by 5 bases and J by 8 bases, and 13 bases separated the two germline ends. From germline, CDR1 is LNHDA and CDR2 SQIVND (reference sequence). CDR3 protein: CASSFPGSYEQFF. The DNA of the CDR3 is TGTGCCAGTAGTTTCCCCGGGTCTTATGAGCAGTTCTTC.

V and J are TRBV7-2 and TRBJ2-1; 7 bases map to TRBD1. CDR3 length equals 14 residues. V was pared by 8 bases and J by 2 bases, with 6 bases of the junction left unmatched. From germline, CDR1 is SGHTA and CDR2 FQGNSA. Here the CDR3 DNA reads TGTGCCAGCGTAAGAGACAGGGCCTACAATGAGCAGTTCTTC. This codes for CASVRDRAYNEQFF.

V gene TRBV5-1 combines with J gene TRBJ1-1; perhaps TRBD1 as D (6 bases). V lost 5 bases to trimming and J lost 3 bases, with 14 bases between them. The CDR3 consists of 14 residues. CDR1 SGHRS and CDR2 YFSETQ come from the germline V gene. The CDR3, as DNA: TGCGCCAGCAGGGGCGGCGGGGGGCACACTGAAGCTTTCTTT. This sequence encodes CASRGGGGHTEAFF.

This clone was seen only once. The chain is built from TRBV12-3 or TRBV12-4 and TRBJ1-1; no firm D call. The CDR3 runs 12 residues. Deletions cut 1 base from V and 10 bases from J, with 10 bases between. The CDR3 region is CASSLEAGGAFF. The CDR3, as DNA: TGTGCCAGCAGTTTAGAGGCAGGAGGAGCTTTCTTT.

This chain links TRBV7-2 with TRBJ2-2, with D hard to call. The V gene's germline CDR1 is SGHTA and CDR2 FQGNSA. CDR3 length equals 14 residues. Trimming took 2 bases from V and 3 from J, leaving 7 bases between them. CDR3 residues: CASSLRTDTGELFF. Here the CDR3 DNA reads TGTGCCAGCAGCTTAAGAACCGACACCGGGGAGCTGTTTTTT.

The chain links TRBV4-2 to TRBJ2-1; perhaps TRBD1 as D (5 bases). The CDR3 is 16 residues long. V lost 1 base to trimming and J lost 3 bases, with 13 bases between them. Per the germline V gene, CDR1 is LGHNA and CDR2 is YNFKEQ. DNA for the CDR3: TGTGCCAGCAGCCAAGTAGTTGGCCAGGGCTACAATGAGCAGTTCTTC. Encoded protein: CASSQVVGQGYNEQFF.

The J gene is TRBJ1-5, the V gene TRBV6-1, with unresolved D. CDR1 MNHNS and CDR2 SASEGT come from the germline V gene. V was trimmed by 0 bases and J by 2 bases, leaving 8 bases between them. CDR3 length: 15 residues. The CDR3 is CASSEAGKGNQPQHF. DNA for the CDR3: TGTGCCAGCAGTGAAGCTGGGAAGGGCAATCAGCCCCAGCATTTT.

This clone was seen only once. The J gene is TRBJ2-1, the V gene TRBV4-3; D perhaps matches TRBD1 (6 bases). V lost 0 bases and J 4 bases, leaving 10 bases between the germline ends. Germline lookup yields CDR1 LGHNA and CDR2 YSLEER. This CDR3 is built from 15 residues. CDR3: CASSQEGAGYNEQFF. CDR3 DNA sequence: TGCGCCAGCAGCCAAGAGGGGGCAGGGTACAATGAGCAGTTCTTC.

The J gene is TRBJ2-2, the V gene TRBV19, with D possibly TRBD2 on 6 matching bases. V was clipped by 7 bases and J by 1 base, with 19 bases between them. The CDR3 is 17 amino acids. In germline, CDR1 is LNHDA, CDR2 SQIVND (reference sequence). The CDR3 DNA is TGTGCCAGTAAACGGGATGCGGGAAACGGGAACACCGGGGAGCTGTTTTTT. Its protein is CASKRDAGNGNTGELFF.

The chain combines TRBV3-1 (or the pseudogene TRBV3-2) with TRBJ1-5; D unresolved. V dropped 4 bases and J dropped 0 bases, with 4 bases sitting between them. CDR1 is LGHDT and CDR2 is YNNKEL in the germline V gene (reference sequence). The CDR3 contains 13 residues. The CDR3 DNA follows: TGTGCCAGCAGCCCGAGTAGCAATCAGCCCCAGCATTTT. Translated, it gives CASSPSSNQPQHF.

The rearrangement joins TRBV27 to TRBJ1-4; D is undetermined. Germline V gives CDR1 MNHEY, CDR2 SMNVEV (reference sequence). V dropped 3 bases and J dropped 8 bases, with 13 bases sitting between them. The CDR3 sequence is 14 residues long. The CDR3 nucleotides are TGTGCCAGCAGTTTTGGCGGGGAAACGGAAAAACTGTTTTTT. Translating gives CASSFGGETEKLFF.

The chain is built from TRBV6-5 and TRBJ2-2; 10 bases agree with TRBD2. Germline V gives CDR1 MNHEY, CDR2 SVGAGI. The trim removed 7 bases at V and 6 bases at J, leaving 8 bases unmatched. This CDR3 region has 15 residues. The CDR3 coding sequence is TGTGCCAGCACTCCATCTAGCGGGGGAGCCGGGGAGCTGTTTTTT. Its translation is CASTPSSGGAGELFF.

The rearrangement uses TRBV27 and TRBJ2-1; D is perhaps TRBD1 (6 bases). V dropped 3 bases and J dropped 12 bases, with 12 bases sitting between them. The CDR3 spans 12 residues. The V gene's germline CDR1 is MNHEY and CDR2 SMNVEV (reference sequence). CDR3 nucleotides: TGTGCCAGCAGTTTGCCGGACAGAGCGCAGTTCTTC. This encodes CASSLPDRAQFF.

J is TRBJ2-7 and V is TRBV12-2. TRBV12-2 is a documented pseudogene. CDR3 length equals 15 residues. CDR3 residues: CASRLDTRHTYEQYF. CDR3 in DNA: TGTGCAAGTCGCTTGGACACTAGACATACCTACGAGCAGTACTTC.

This chain links TRBV27 with TRBJ1-1; no firm D call. Germline CDR1 reads MNHEY; CDR2 reads SMNVEV (reference sequence). This CDR3 region has 13 residues. The V end was cut by 2 bases, the J end by 9 bases, with 13 bases between. CDR3 residues: CASSLTRSDQAFF. The DNA of the CDR3 is TGTGCCAGCAGTTTAACTCGCAGTGACCAAGCTTTCTTT.

The CDR3 here is CASSQEYSSTDTQYF. The CDR3, as DNA: TGTGCCAGCAGCCAAGAGTACAGTAGCACAGATACGCAGTATTTT. The V call is TRBV14, the J call TRBJ2-3, with D unresolved. This CDR3 region has 15 residues. Germline CDR1 reads SGHDN; CDR2 reads FVKESK. Trimming pared 0 bases from V and 0 bases from J, leaving 7 bases between.

This clone has a handful of counts. The V gene is TRBV2, the J gene TRBJ1-6; no firm D call. The CDR3 length is 13 residues. Germline CDR1 and CDR2: SNHLY and FYNNEI. V lost 8 bases, J lost 4 bases, and 9 bases lay in between. CDR3 sequence (DNA): TGTGCCAGCCGGGCCTCTTATAATTCACCCCTCCACTTT. Its protein product is CASRASYNSPLHF.

This chain links TRBV2 with TRBJ1-5; 8 nucleotides match TRBD1. J was trimmed by 4 bases and V by 7 bases; bases with no gene match: 12. The CDR3 sequence is 16 residues long. Germline V gene lookup returns CDR1 SNHLY and CDR2 FYNNEI. The CDR3: CASNSTGECWNQPQHF. The CDR3 nucleotides read TGTGCCAGCAATTCGACAGGGGAATGTTGGAATCAGCCCCAGCATTTT.

The rearrangement joins TRBV7-3 to TRBJ1-1; 8 bases line up with TRBD1. CDR3 length: 15 amino acids. Germline values: CDR1 SGHTA, CDR2 FQGTGA. With 1 base clipped from V and 6 bases from J, the junction kept 7 bases outside the gene matches. CDR3 DNA sequence: TGTGCCAGCAGCTTAATGGCAGGGGGCAGCGCTGAAGCTTTCTTT. It yields the protein CASSLMAGGSAEAFF.

This clone was seen a single time. V is TRBV7-2 and J is TRBJ1-1; D gene uncertain. Trimming removed 2 bases at V and 1 base at J, with 8 bases between. The germline V gene has CDR1 SGHTA and CDR2 FQGNSA. The CDR3 runs to 14 residues. CDR3 sequence reads: CASSLRGQNTEAFF. Written as DNA, the CDR3 is TGTGCCAGCAGCTTACGAGGGCAGAACACTGAAGCTTTCTTT.

The CDR3 DNA reads as TGTGCCAGCAGCTTCGGGACCGCCAGTTGGGCTTTCTTT. Translated, it gives CASSFGTASWAFF. The chain recombines TRBV7-3 with TRBJ1-1; D may be TRBD1 (5 bases). CDR1 and CDR2 (germline): SGHTA, FQGTGA. V lost 3 bases and J 11 bases, leaving 16 bases between the germline ends. The CDR3 covers 13 residues.